Detailed here is one TCR beta chain. The antigen is not known. This CDR3 is 15 amino acids long. Germline V gene sequence: CDR1 SNHLY, CDR2 FYNNEI. The V gene lost 4 bases and the J gene lost 10 bases, with 19 bases spanning the gap. The data were taken from a study of cytomegalovirus exposure and HLA in healthy donors. Findings and caveats of the study: According to a later analysis, TCR clusters from the first cohort tended to co-occur in the 120 or so validation repertoires.

Using immunoSEQ multiplex PCR, the repertoire was profiled, and TCRdb retains in-frame clones only, with some absent. Counted here are under 250,000 clones, about nine tenths occurring once; the ten biggest clones make up 1.5% to 2.5%. The chain uses TRBV2 and TRBJ1-4, with D unresolved. This clonotype originated in a woman under 30 in good health and CMV-seropositive. The sample comprised PBMCs. The CDR3 sequence: CASSGVGAIIGKLFF. Here the CDR3 DNA reads TGTGCCAGCAGTGGGGTGGGCGCGATTATCGGAAAACTGTTTTTT.